These 9 T cell receptor beta chains came from one sample sequenced in a study of low-dose radiotherapy and immunotherapy resistance in tumors. Gene-specific TRAV and TRBV primers were used for first-strand cDNA, covering alpha and beta chains. TCR amplification involved about 21 PCR cycles with a constant-region primer and V-primer adapter. TCRdb called the reads again in MiXCR, with one record for every CDR3 protein. The table includes approximately 13,000 distinct CDR3 sequences, 60% detected once. The receptors were sampled from a human donor with advanced metastatic prostate, ovarian, gallbladder or colorectal cancer (not recorded which). This table probably holds off-target reads from a library built for another chain.

V usage is TRBV4-3 and J usage is TRBJ2-1, with TRBD1 identical over 12 bases. The length of the CDR3 is 16 residues. The V gene's germline CDR1 is LGHNA and CDR2 YSLEER. V trimming: 0 bases; J trimming: 14 bases; junction bases outside the gene matches: 11. In nucleotides, the CDR3 is TGCGCCAGCAGCCAAGACGGGGGGGGACAGGGGGCTCGAAAGTTCTTC. This translates into CASSQDGGGQGARKFF.

This chain connects TRBV7-2 to TRBJ1-5, with D unclear. Germline assignment: CDR1 SGHTA and CDR2 FQGNSA. This CDR3 comprises 15 residues. V lost 1 base and J lost 4, with 11 bases in between. CDR3 region: CASSLVGGLNQPQHF. CDR3 in DNA: TGTGCCAGCAGCTTAGTGGGAGGGTTAAATCAGCCCCAGCATTTT.

J is TRBJ1-1 and V is TRBV28; the match to TRBD1 covers 10 bases. J was trimmed by 1 base and V by 7 bases; bases with no gene match: 3. The germline gives CDR1 MDHEN, CDR2 SYDVKM. The CDR3 has 14 amino acids. In DNA, the CDR3 is TGTGCCAGCATACGGACAGGGGGGAACACTGAAGCTTTCTTT. This translates into CASIRTGGNTEAFF.

The chain is built from TRBV24-1 and TRBJ2-5, with unresolved D. Germline V gives CDR1 KGHDR, CDR2 SFDVKD. This CDR3 is 14 amino acids long. Deletions cut 4 bases from V and 2 bases from J, with 10 bases between. The CDR3 loop reads CATSDPGNQETQYF. In DNA, the CDR3 is TGTGCCACCAGTGACCCCGGCAATCAAGAGACCCAGTACTTC.

The V gene is TRBV7-6, the J gene TRBJ2-5; D might be TRBD1 or TRBD2, each matching 5 bases. The V end lost 0 bases, the J end lost 1 base, and 6 bases lay between the germline ends. There are 14 residues in the CDR3. Germline V gives CDR1 SGHVS, CDR2 FNYEAQ. CDR3 bases: TGTGCCAGCAGCTTAGCGGGACGCCAAGAGACCCAGTACTTC. Amino acids: CASSLAGRQETQYF.

In its sample, this clonotype ranks as medium-sized (0.01 to 0.1%). The gene calls are TRBV29-1 and TRBJ2-7; 10 bases are shared with TRBD2. The germline CDR1 and CDR2 sequences are SQVTM and ANQGSEA. With V trimmed by 0 bases and J by 4 bases, 6 bases remained unmatched. The CDR3 spans 15 residues. The CDR3 loop is CSVEDYRLAGYEQYF. The CDR3 region has the DNA TGCAGCGTTGAAGACTACAGACTAGCGGGTTACGAGCAGTACTTC.

The J gene is TRBJ2-7, the V gene TRBV28; 7 bases are shared with TRBD1. The V segment lost 6 bases and the J segment 3 bases; nucleotides outside the gene matches: 8. The CDR3 contains 14 residues. Germline V gene data show CDR1 as MDHEN and CDR2 as SYDVKM. For the CDR3, the DNA is TGTGCCAGCAGCCCTGGACAGGTTCGCTACGAGCAGTACTTC. It translates to CASSPGQVRYEQYF.

V usage is TRBV5-1 and J usage is TRBJ2-7, with D perhaps TRBD2 (5 bases). Between the trimmed V and J ends, which lost 2 bases and 7 bases, there was a span of 13 bases. The CDR3 runs to 13 residues. Germline V lookup: CDR1 SGHRS, CDR2 YFSETQ. CDR3 protein: CASSFPGMGEQYF. The CDR3 nucleotides are TGCGCCAGCAGCTTTCCGGGGATGGGAGAGCAGTACTTC.

The chain has TRBV12-3 or TRBV12-4 and TRBJ1-1; D ambiguous. This CDR3 has 15 residues. The ends were cut back, 1 base at V and 7 bases at J, with 16 bases in the middle. Here the CDR3 reads CASSLEGSSWREAFF. The CDR3 DNA sequence: TGTGCCAGCAGTTTAGAAGGTTCGTCATGGCGTGAAGCTTTCTTT.